This entry lists 30 T cell receptor beta chains sequenced from one sample in a study of Ad26.COV2.S vaccination and SARS-CoV-2 variants. Treatment indicated: 19 received Ad26.COV2.S at low or high dose, single or two shots; about five received placebo; per-sample allocation not given. Sample collection was performed on day 63 after the first vaccine or placebo injection. Clones were sequenced by immunoSEQ multiplex PCR, and TCRdb holds only the in-frame ones, with some missing. The sample consists of about 680,000 clones, around 89% of them appearing once. Specimen: peripheral blood, collected in a trial of Ad26.COV2.S vaccine versus placebo. The origin of the receptors is a person between 18 and 65 years old who received the Ad26.COV2.S COVID-19 vaccine or a placebo.

The chain couples TRBV6-1 to TRBJ1-5, with 7 bases lining up with TRBD1. The junction had 5 bases not matched to a gene; V was cut back by 0 bases and J by 6 bases. The CDR3 is 15 amino acids. Germline CDR1 is MNHNS and CDR2 is SASEGT. The DNA for the CDR3 is TGTGCCAGCAGTGAAGCAGAGGGGGCGCGTCAGCCCCAGCATTTT. Protein: CASSEAEGARQPQHF.

This clone was detected once. This chain connects TRBV5-4 to TRBJ2-1; D is ambiguous. This CDR3 region has 14 residues. The V end was cut by 0 bases, the J end by 4 bases, with 8 bases between. Germline V lookup: CDR1 SGHNT, CDR2 YYREEE (reference sequence). The CDR3 sequence: CASSLVGPYNEQFF. DNA for the CDR3: TGTGCCAGCAGCTTGGTTGGCCCTTACAATGAGCAGTTCTTC.

J is TRBJ1-1 and V is TRBV27; 7 bases match TRBD1. The CDR3 sequence is 15 residues long. CDR1 and CDR2 from the germline V gene are MNHEY and SMNVEV (reference sequence). Germline trimming cut 5 bases from V and 1 base from J; bases unmatched to any gene: 7. The CDR3 DNA sequence: TGTGCCAGCAGTGCCCGACAGGGACCGAACACTGAAGCTTTCTTT. Its translation is CASSARQGPNTEAFF.

The chain uses TRBV11-2 and TRBJ2-3; 7 nucleotides agree with TRBD2. Trimming took 0 bases from V and 2 from J; bases not matched to a gene: 11. Germline CDR1 is SGHAT and CDR2 is FQNNGV. The CDR3 runs 18 residues. CDR3 sequence (DNA): TGTGCCAGCAGCTTAGATTCAAAACTAGCGCGTATCACAGATACGCAGTATTTT. Translated: CASSLDSKLARITDTQYF. Using reference TRBV11-2 and TRBJ2-3 for the parts outside the CDR3, the full variable domain is EAGVAQSPRYKIIEKRQSVAFWCNPISGHATLYWYQQILGQGPKLLIQFQNNGVVDDSQLPKDRFSAERLKGVDSTLKIQPAKLEDSAVYLCASSLDSKLARITDTQYFGPGTRLTVL.

The chain couples TRBV19 to TRBJ2-2; 10 bases are shared with TRBD1. J gave up 0 bases and V 5 bases, and 6 bases lay outside the gene matches. This CDR3 comprises 17 residues. Germline V gene lookup returns CDR1 LNHDA and CDR2 SQIVND (reference sequence). Written as DNA, the CDR3 is TGTGCCAGTAGTGCGGGACAGGGGTTCCCGAACACCGGGGAGCTGTTTTTT. This sequence encodes CASSAGQGFPNTGELFF.

The V call is TRBV27, the J call TRBJ2-3; 10 positions agree with TRBD1. The germline V gene encodes CDR1 MNHEY and CDR2 SMNVEV (reference sequence). CDR3 length equals 14 residues. With V trimmed by 6 bases and J by 6 bases, 6 bases remained unmatched. This CDR3 reads CASRQDRGADTQYF. The CDR3 DNA reads as TGTGCCAGCAGGCAGGACAGGGGGGCCGATACGCAGTATTTT.

This sequence joins TRBV19 and TRBJ2-6; 8 bases align to TRBD1. Per germline, CDR1 LNHDA and CDR2 SQIVND (reference sequence). This CDR3 comprises 17 residues. J lost 0 bases, V lost 6 bases, and 7 bases had no gene match. The CDR3 sequence is CASSRTGTYSGANVLTF. CDR3 DNA: TGTGCCAGTAGCCGGACAGGGACCTACTCTGGGGCCAACGTCCTGACTTTC.

V is TRBV7-7 and J is TRBJ2-1; TRBD2 matches at 8 bases. The CDR3 sequence is 16 residues long. CDR1 SSHAT and CDR2 FNYEAQ come from the germline V gene (reference sequence). Losses at the gene ends were 3 bases for V and 4 bases for J; bases not matched to a gene: 8. The DNA of the CDR3 is TGTGCCAGCAGCTTTGAGGCGGGGGGCCCGTACAATGAGCAGTTCTTC. Protein sequence: CASSFEAGGPYNEQFF.

The rearrangement uses TRBV3-1 (or the pseudogene TRBV3-2) and TRBJ2-7, with TRBD1 matching 8 bases. The CDR3 runs to 14 residues. V dropped 4 bases and J dropped 2; count of bases not matched to a gene: 4. Looked up from germline, CDR1 is LGHDT and CDR2 is YNNKEL (reference sequence). CDR3 in amino acids: CASSRQGPTYEQYF. In DNA form, the CDR3 reads TGTGCCAGCAGCCGACAGGGGCCCACCTACGAGCAGTACTTC.

This clone was observed a single time. This chain joins TRBV28 and TRBJ2-7; D remains ambiguous. CDR1 is MDHEN, CDR2 SYDVKM, per germline. The CDR3 is 12 residues long. Trimming left V 6 bases short and J 3 bases short, with 9 bases between. CDR3 sequence (DNA): TGTGCCAGCAGGTCGTCTTACTACGAGCAGTACTTC. This translates into CASRSSYYEQYF.

This rearrangement joins TRBV24-1 to TRBJ2-3; 8 bases are a match to TRBD1. This CDR3 has 15 amino acids. Germline CDR1 KGHDR, CDR2 SFDVKD. After removal of 4 bases from V and 4 bases from J, the junction contained 6 bases not matched to a gene. CDR3 nucleotides: TGTGCCACCAGTGACACGACAGGGGCTGCAGATACGCAGTATTTT. It specifies CATSDTTGAADTQYF.

The CDR3 sequence is CASRSPGGMGNEQFF. The CDR3 coding sequence is TGTGCCAGCAGATCCCCCGGCGGAATGGGCAATGAGCAGTTCTTC. V usage is TRBV27 and J usage is TRBJ2-1; D unclear. Between the trimmed V and J ends, which lost 6 bases and 6 bases, there was a span of 18 bases. Germline CDR1 is MNHEY and CDR2 is SMNVEV (reference sequence). The CDR3 is made up of 15 amino acids.

The chain links TRBV2 to TRBJ2-2; 9 bases align to TRBD2. Trimming removed 9 bases from V and 10 bases from J; junction bases left unmatched: 6. Germline CDR1 SNHLY, CDR2 FYNNEI. The CDR3 length is 12 residues. Here the CDR3 DNA reads TGTGCCAGTACGGCTAGCGGGGTGGAGCTGTTTTTT. It yields the protein CASTASGVELFF.

The rearrangement joins TRBV21-1 to TRBJ2-7; TRBD1 was called by the table and not checked on the DNA. TRBV21-1 is labeled a pseudogene. This CDR3 has 18 residues. The CDR3 region is CASSKTRDIRDDGYEQYF. DNA for the CDR3: TGTGCCAGCAGCAAAACCCGGGACATCAGGGATGATGGTTACGAGCAGTACTTC.

The chain is built from TRBV30 and TRBJ2-6; TRBD1 matches at 8 bases. The junction had 2 bases not matched to a gene; V was cut back by 0 bases and J by 4 bases. The CDR3 runs 15 residues. The germline gives CDR1 GTSNPN, CDR2 SVGIG (reference sequence). CDR3: CAWSVQGDGANVLTF. Here the CDR3 DNA reads TGTGCCTGGAGTGTACAGGGGGACGGGGCCAACGTCCTGACTTTC.

The V gene is TRBV6-1, the J gene TRBJ2-7; a possible D gene is TRBD1 (5 bases). The germline V gene encodes CDR1 MNHNS and CDR2 SASEGT. The CDR3 is 16 residues long. The V and J ends lost 4 bases and 0 bases respectively, with 16 bases between them. Here the CDR3 DNA reads TGTGCCAGCAGTGGGCAGGGTAATTGGGCCTCCTACGAGCAGTACTTC. Its protein is CASSGQGNWASYEQYF.

The V gene is TRBV30, the J gene TRBJ2-3; 7 bases map to TRBD1. V trimming: 7 bases; J trimming: 0 bases; junction bases outside the gene matches: 1. The CDR3 covers 12 residues. In germline, CDR1 is GTSNPN, CDR2 SVGIG (reference sequence). The CDR3 region has the DNA TGTGCCTTGGGACAGAGCACAGATACGCAGTATTTT. It codes for CALGQSTDTQYF.

This clone was counted only a few times. The rearrangement uses TRBV5-4 and TRBJ2-7; 7 bases agree with TRBD2. The CDR3 has 16 amino acids. Per germline, CDR1 SGHNT and CDR2 YYREEE (reference sequence). Trimming cost V 0 bases and J 3 bases; bases outside gene matches: 9. The CDR3 DNA sequence: TGTGCCAGCAGCTTGGGGGGAGCTAGCGGACTCTACGAGCAGTACTTC. Protein: CASSLGGASGLYEQYF.

The gene calls are TRBV9 and TRBJ2-3; the D is unclear. CDR1 SGDLS and CDR2 YYNGEE come from the germline V gene. CDR3 length equals 15 residues. V lost 0 bases and J 2 bases, leaving 10 bases between the germline ends. CDR3 protein: CASSVAGLDTDTQYF. The CDR3 bases are TGTGCCAGCAGCGTAGCTGGATTGGACACAGATACGCAGTATTTT.

This chain uses TRBV5-6 with TRBJ2-7; weak D call: TRBD2 (5 bases). Germline CDR1 SGHDT, CDR2 YYEEEE. The length of the CDR3 is 16 residues. The ends were cut back, 4 bases at V and 2 bases at J, with 19 bases in the middle. In DNA, the CDR3 is TGTGCCAGCAGCGCGGGCACCCAGCTTTTTCCCTACGAGCAGTACTTC. As protein: CASSAGTQLFPYEQYF. Drawing the rest from reference TRBV5-6 and TRBJ2-7, the complete variable domain is DAGVTQSPTHLIKTRGQQVTLRCSPKSGHDTVSWYQQALGQGPQFIFQYYEEEERQRGNFPDRFSGHQFPNYSSELNVNALLLGDSALYLCASSAGTQLFPYEQYFGPGTRLTVT.

This rearrangement joins TRBV20-1 to TRBJ1-1; the D gene is possibly TRBD1 (6 bases). The V end was cut by 3 bases, the J end by 4 bases, with 12 bases between. Looked up from germline, CDR1 is DFQATT and CDR2 is SNEGSKA (reference sequence). The CDR3 sequence is 13 residues long. The CDR3 reads CSASTGYGTEAFF. CDR3 nucleotide sequence: TGCAGTGCTAGTACAGGGTATGGCACTGAAGCTTTCTTT.

In this sample, this clone turned up once. The CDR3 coding sequence is TGTGCCAGCAGCCTCGGACTAGCCGGGCACGAGCAGTACTTC. As protein: CASSLGLAGHEQYF. J is TRBJ2-7 and V is TRBV13; 8 nucleotides match TRBD2. V trimming: 5 bases; J trimming: 5 bases; junction bases outside the gene matches: 8. Germline V CDR1 and CDR2: PRHDT, FYEKMQ (reference sequence). The CDR3 consists of 14 residues.

The chain carries TRBV25-1 and TRBJ2-5; 7 bases align to TRBD1. The germline CDR1 and CDR2 sequences are MGHDK and SYGVNS. The CDR3 covers 16 residues. Losses at the gene ends were 3 bases for V and 3 bases for J; bases not matched to a gene: 10. In DNA, the CDR3 is TGTGCCAGCAGTGACCCCCTGGGGACAGCCAAAGAGACCCAGTACTTC. Translation: CASSDPLGTAKETQYF.

V gene TRBV6-5 combines with J gene TRBJ1-5, with 7 bases fitting TRBD1. The CDR3 covers 15 residues. CDR1 MNHEY and CDR2 SVGAGI come from the germline V gene. V lost 6 bases, J lost 3 bases, and 8 bases stayed unmatched. The CDR3 DNA follows: TGTGCCAGCAGGCGCACGACAGGGTTCAATCAGCCCCAGCATTTT. It is translated as CASRRTTGFNQPQHF.

The rearrangement joins TRBV18 to TRBJ1-2; D call uncertain. Germline V gene data show CDR1 as KGHSH and CDR2 as LQKENI. The CDR3 is 12 amino acids. Trimming took off 2 bases at V and 5 bases at J, with 6 bases between the two ends. The CDR3 region is CASSPLRYGYTF. In DNA, the CDR3 is TGTGCCAGCTCACCATTAAGGTATGGCTACACCTTC.

This rearrangement joins TRBV7-9 to TRBJ2-5, with 11 bases matching TRBD1. The CDR3 has 15 amino acids. CDR1 and CDR2 (germline): SEHNR, FQNEAQ (reference sequence). With V trimmed by 3 bases and J by 4 bases, 4 bases remained unmatched. The CDR3 sequence: CASSFRTGGLETQYF. In DNA form, the CDR3 reads TGTGCCAGCAGCTTCCGGACAGGGGGCTTAGAGACCCAGTACTTC.

V gene TRBV6-1 combines with J gene TRBJ2-7, with D uncertain. CDR1 MNHNS and CDR2 SASEGT come from the germline V gene. The CDR3 contains 14 residues. V was shortened by 1 base and J by 2 bases, with 9 bases between the two germline ends. The CDR3 sequence: CASSEGPTPYEQYF. The CDR3 DNA reads TGTGCCAGCAGTGAAGGTCCCACGCCCTACGAGCAGTACTTC.

This clone was seen once. This chain connects TRBV25-1 to TRBJ2-7; the D gene is possibly TRBD1 (5 bases). Germline-derived CDR1 and CDR2 are MGHDK and SYGVNS. Trimming pared 6 bases from V and 6 bases from J, leaving 9 bases between. This CDR3 is 11 amino acids long. In DNA form, the CDR3 reads TGTGCCAGCAGCTTGGGGCCCGAGCAGTACTTC. This gives the protein CASSLGPEQYF.

The J gene is TRBJ2-4, the V gene TRBV18; D ambiguous. V lost 1 base and J lost 2, with 9 bases in between. This CDR3 spans 15 amino acids. Germline V gene data show CDR1 as KGHSH and CDR2 as LQKENI. The CDR3 protein is CASSPLKDPKNIQYF. As DNA, the CDR3 is TGTGCCAGCTCACCACTTAAAGACCCCAAAAACATTCAGTACTTC. The whole variable domain, filled in from reference TRBV18 and TRBJ2-4, reads NAGVMQNPRHLVRRRGQEARLRCSPMKGHSHVYWYRQLPEEGLKFMVYLQKENIIDESGMPKERFSAEFPKEGPSILRIQQVVRGDSAAYFCASSPLKDPKNIQYFGAGTRLSVL.

This chain connects TRBV15 to TRBJ1-5; unclear D gene. The CDR3 covers 16 residues. Trimming removed 0 bases from V and 3 bases from J, with 12 bases in between. CDR1 is LNHNV, CDR2 YYDKDF, per germline (reference sequence). CDR3 DNA: TGTGCCACCAGCAGAGATGCGGCTAGGATCAATCAGCCCCAGCATTTT. This sequence encodes CATSRDAARINQPQHF.